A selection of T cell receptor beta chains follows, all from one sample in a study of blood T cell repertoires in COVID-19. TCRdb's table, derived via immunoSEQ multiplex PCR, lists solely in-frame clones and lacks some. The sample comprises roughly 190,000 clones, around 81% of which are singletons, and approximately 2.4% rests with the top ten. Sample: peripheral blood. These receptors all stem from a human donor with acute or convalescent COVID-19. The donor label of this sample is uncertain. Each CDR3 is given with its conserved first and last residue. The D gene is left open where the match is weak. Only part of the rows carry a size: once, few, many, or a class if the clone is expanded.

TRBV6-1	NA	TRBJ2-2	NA	TGTGCCAGCAGTGAGCAGAAGAACACCGGGGAGCTGTTTTTT	CASSEQKNTGELFF
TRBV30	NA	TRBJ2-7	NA	TGTGCCTGGACTCCACCGGGAGCGAGGTACGAGCAGTACTTC	CAWTPPGARYEQYF
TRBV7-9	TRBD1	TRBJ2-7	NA	TGTGCCAGCGGGTGGGGGACAGGGGGCTACGAGCAGTACTTC	CASGWGTGGYEQYF
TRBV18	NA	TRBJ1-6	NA	TGTGCCAGCTCACCAACGCCGGGTCCCAATTCACCCCTCCACTTT	CASSPTPGPNSPLHF
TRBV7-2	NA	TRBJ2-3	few	TGTGCCAGCAGCGCCCCCAGGGGCCGAACAGATACGCAGTATTTT	CASSAPRGRTDTQYF
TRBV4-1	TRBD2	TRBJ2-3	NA	TGCGCCAGCAGCCAAGAAGCTAGCGGGAGGACAGATACGCAGTATTTT	CASSQEASGRTDTQYF
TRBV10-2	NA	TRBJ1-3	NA	TGCGCCAGCAGTGAGTCCGGGGGGTCCCTCTCTGGAAACACCATATATTTT	CASSESGGSLSGNTIYF
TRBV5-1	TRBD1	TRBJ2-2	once	TGCGCCAGCAGCCCGGGACAGGGAATGGACACCGGGGAGCTGTTTTTT	CASSPGQGMDTGELFF
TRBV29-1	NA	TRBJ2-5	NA	TGCAGCGTCCAGGGGCCAGGGAGAGAGACCCAGTACTTC	CSVQGPGRETQYF
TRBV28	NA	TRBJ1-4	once	TGTGCCAGCAGTTTAACGGGAGATCGTGGAAAACTGTTTTTT	CASSLTGDRGKLFF